Listed below are T cell receptor beta chains from one sample, sequenced in a study of blood T cell repertoires in COVID-19. Assay used: immunoSEQ multiplex PCR; TCRdb lists only in-frame clones, some missing. The table records hundreds of thousands of clones, about 90% of them present only once. The sample comprised peripheral blood. These receptors all come from a woman aged 45-60 years with COVID-19, enrolled during active disease. CDR3s include the opening cysteine and the closing phenylalanine or tryptophan. A D gene is named only where the DNA matches it firmly. The size entry is marked missing in some rows and otherwise reads once, few, many or a size class.

TRBV6-5	TRBD1	.	TRBJ2-7	15	TGTGCCAGCATAAGTGTCCGGACAGGGTCCTACGAGCAGTACTTC	CASISVRTGSYEQYF
TRBV19	TRBD1	.	TRBJ1-1	16	TGTGCCAGTAGTCTCCGACAGGGAAGTTGGTTCACTGAAGCTTTCTTT	CASSLRQGSWFTEAFF
TRBV19	.	.	TRBJ1-1	15	TGTGCCAGTAGTCCATGGGGACAAGGTGACACTGAAGCTTTCTTT	CASSPWGQGDTEAFF
TRBV11-2	.	.	TRBJ1-5	13	TGTGCCAGCAGCTTAGGGGCCGGGGGGACCCAGCATTTT	CASSLGAGGTQHF
TRBV11-3	.	.	TRBJ1-1	14	TGTGCCAGCAGCACCCGGCTAGGGGTTACTGAAGCTTTCTTT	CASSTRLGVTEAFF
TRBV6-5	TRBD1	.	TRBJ1-5	14	TGTGCCAGCAGCTCGGGACAGGGGCCTCAGCCCCAGCATTTT	CASSSGQGPQPQHF
TRBV7-8	.	.	TRBJ1-6	15	TGTGCCAGCAGCTTCAATCCGGCGGGAAATTCACCCCTCCACTTT	CASSFNPAGNSPLHF
TRBV19	TRBD1	.	TRBJ1-5	14	TGTGCCAGTAGTACAGGACAGGGGGGGCAGCCCCAGCATTTT	CASSTGQGGQPQHF
TRBV7-3	.	.	TRBJ2-7	12	TGTGCCAGCAGCGAACAGGGTGGCGAGCAGTACTTC	CASSEQGGEQYF
TRBV5-1	.	.	TRBJ2-5	16	TGCGCCAGCAGCTTGGCCTGGGGAGCGGTACAAGAGACCCAGTACTTC	CASSLAWGAVQETQYF
TRBV29-1	TRBD2	.	TRBJ2-1	13	TGCAGCGTTGTAATTTCGGGAGGGAATGAGCAGTTCTTC	CSVVISGGNEQFF
TRBV7-2	.	.	TRBJ1-1	13	TGTGCCAGCAGCTTAGTTGTGGCCGCTGAAGCTTTCTTT	CASSLVVAAEAFF
TRBV4-1	.	.	TRBJ2-1	16	TGCGCCAGCAGCCGATCGGGGGAAAGGCCCTACAATGAGCAGTTCTTC	CASSRSGERPYNEQFF
TRBV9	TRBD1	.	TRBJ1-4	16	TGTGCCAGCAGCGTAGATAATCGGTGGGACAGTGAAAAACTGTTTTTT	CASSVDNRWDSEKLFF
TRBV19	.	.	TRBJ1-5	15	TGTGCCAGTAGTGGGTGGGGGGATCGGAATCAGCCCCAGCATTTT	CASSGWGDRNQPQHF
TRBV12-3/TRBV12-4	.	few	TRBJ1-1	13	TGTGCCAGCAGTTTAGTGCAGGGCACTGAAGCTTTCTTT	CASSLVQGTEAFF